The clone carrying this T cell receptor (beta chain) was seen a handful of times. Its cognate antigen is unknown. Each CDR3 protein gets one entry after TCRdb re-called the 5' RACE reads with MiXCR. Of hundreds of thousands of distinct CDR3 sequences in the sample, 25% to 30% were seen once. The sample originates from a study of CD8 T cells in ankylosing spondylitis. Study-wide findings and caveats: Earlier reports found some motif variants in synovial fluid and blood in reactive arthritis. CD8+ disease-linked clones were present at relatively low frequencies in blood. Characteristic, it appeared, of ankylosing spondylitis blood was a TCR beta motif of several highly homologous variants.

The V and J ends lost 5 bases and 6 bases respectively, with 26 bases between them. Germline CDR1 and CDR2: MNHNS and SASEGT. This CDR3 comprises 19 residues. The TCR comes from a male donor with ankylosing spondylitis or in good health (not recorded which). The V call is TRBV6-1, the J call TRBJ1-6; D call uncertain. Specimen: blood, either unsorted or a sorted T cell fraction (not recorded which). The CDR3 sequence is CASSQTTPSRQASNSPLHF. For the CDR3, the DNA is TGTGCCAGCAGTCAAACGACACCCTCCAGGCAGGCCAGTAATTCACCCCTCCACTTT.